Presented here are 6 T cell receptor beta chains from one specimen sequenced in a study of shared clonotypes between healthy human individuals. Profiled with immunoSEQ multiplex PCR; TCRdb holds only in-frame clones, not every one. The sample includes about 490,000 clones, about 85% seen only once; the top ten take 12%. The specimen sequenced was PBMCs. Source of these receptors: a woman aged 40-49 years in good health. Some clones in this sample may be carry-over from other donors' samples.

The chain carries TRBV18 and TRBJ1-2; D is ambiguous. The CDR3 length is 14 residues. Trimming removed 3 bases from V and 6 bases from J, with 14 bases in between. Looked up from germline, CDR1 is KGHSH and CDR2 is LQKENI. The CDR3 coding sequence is TGTGCCAGCTCACCCGAGGAAAACAAAGATGGCTACACCTTC. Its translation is CASSPEENKDGYTF.

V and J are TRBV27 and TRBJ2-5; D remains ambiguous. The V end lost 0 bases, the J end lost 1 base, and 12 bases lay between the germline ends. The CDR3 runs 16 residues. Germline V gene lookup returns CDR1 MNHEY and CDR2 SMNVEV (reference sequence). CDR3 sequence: CASSLSGNPGQETQYF. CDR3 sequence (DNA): TGTGCCAGCAGTTTATCGGGGAACCCGGGCCAAGAGACCCAGTACTTC.

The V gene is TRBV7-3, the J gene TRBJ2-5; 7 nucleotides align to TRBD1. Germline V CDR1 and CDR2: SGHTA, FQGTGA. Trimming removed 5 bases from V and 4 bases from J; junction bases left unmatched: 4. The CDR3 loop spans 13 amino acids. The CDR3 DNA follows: TGTGCCAGCAGCGTATACAGGGGAGAGACCCAGTACTTC. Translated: CASSVYRGETQYF. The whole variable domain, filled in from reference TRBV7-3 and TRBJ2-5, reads GAGVSQTPSNKVTEKGKYVELRCDPISGHTALYWYRQSLGQGPEFLIYFQGTGAADDSGLPNDRFFAVRPEGSVSTLKIQRTERGDSAVYLCASSVYRGETQYFGPGTRLLVL.

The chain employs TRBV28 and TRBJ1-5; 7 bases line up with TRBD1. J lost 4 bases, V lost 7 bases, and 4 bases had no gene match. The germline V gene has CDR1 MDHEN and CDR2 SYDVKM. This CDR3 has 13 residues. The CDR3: CASIRQGNQPQHF. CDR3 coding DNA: TGTGCCAGCATCCGACAGGGTAATCAGCCCCAGCATTTT.

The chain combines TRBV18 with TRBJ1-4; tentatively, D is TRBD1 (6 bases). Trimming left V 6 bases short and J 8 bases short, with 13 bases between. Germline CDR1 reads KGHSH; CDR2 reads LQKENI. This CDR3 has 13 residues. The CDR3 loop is CASSLGAEEKLFF. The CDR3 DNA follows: TGTGCCAGCTCCCTGGGGGCGGAAGAAAAACTGTTTTTT.

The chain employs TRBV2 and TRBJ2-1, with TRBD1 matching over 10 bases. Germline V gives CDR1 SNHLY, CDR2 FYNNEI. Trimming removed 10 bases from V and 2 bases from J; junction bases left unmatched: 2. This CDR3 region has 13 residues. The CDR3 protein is CATTGGAYNEQFF. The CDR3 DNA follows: TGTGCCACGACAGGGGGCGCCTACAATGAGCAGTTCTTC.